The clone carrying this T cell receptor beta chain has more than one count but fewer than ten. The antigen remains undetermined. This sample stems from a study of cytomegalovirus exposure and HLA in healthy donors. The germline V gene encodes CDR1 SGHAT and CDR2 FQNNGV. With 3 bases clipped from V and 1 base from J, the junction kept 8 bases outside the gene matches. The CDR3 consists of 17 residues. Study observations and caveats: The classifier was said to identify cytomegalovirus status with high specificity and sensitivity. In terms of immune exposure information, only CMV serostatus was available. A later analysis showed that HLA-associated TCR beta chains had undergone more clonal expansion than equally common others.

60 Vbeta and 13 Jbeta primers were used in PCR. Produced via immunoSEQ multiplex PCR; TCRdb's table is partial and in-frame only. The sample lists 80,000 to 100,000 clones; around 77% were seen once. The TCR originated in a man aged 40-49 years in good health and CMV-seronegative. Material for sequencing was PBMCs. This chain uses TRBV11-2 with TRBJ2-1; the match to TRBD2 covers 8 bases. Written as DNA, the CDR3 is TGTGCCAGCAGCTTTAGCGGGATGGTTGTGTCCTACAATGAGCAGTTCTTC. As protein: CASSFSGMVVSYNEQFF.